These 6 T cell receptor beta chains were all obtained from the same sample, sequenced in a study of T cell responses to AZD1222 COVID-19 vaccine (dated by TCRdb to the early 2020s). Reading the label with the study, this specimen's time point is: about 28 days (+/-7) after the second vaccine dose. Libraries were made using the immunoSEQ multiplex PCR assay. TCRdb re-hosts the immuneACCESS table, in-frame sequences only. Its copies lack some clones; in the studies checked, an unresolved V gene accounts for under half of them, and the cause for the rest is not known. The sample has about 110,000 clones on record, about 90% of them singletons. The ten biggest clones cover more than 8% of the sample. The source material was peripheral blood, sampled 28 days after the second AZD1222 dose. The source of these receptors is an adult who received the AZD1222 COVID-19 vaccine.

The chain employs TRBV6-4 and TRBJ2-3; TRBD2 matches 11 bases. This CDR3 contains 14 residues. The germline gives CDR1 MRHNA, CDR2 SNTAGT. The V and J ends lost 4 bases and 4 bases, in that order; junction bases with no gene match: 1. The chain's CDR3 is CASSGTSGPDTQYF. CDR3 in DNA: TGTGCCAGCAGTGGGACTAGCGGGCCAGATACGCAGTATTTT.

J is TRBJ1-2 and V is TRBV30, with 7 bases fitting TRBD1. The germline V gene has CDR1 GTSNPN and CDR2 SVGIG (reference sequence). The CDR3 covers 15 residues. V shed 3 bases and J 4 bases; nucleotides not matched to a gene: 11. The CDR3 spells CAWSGDRTTFYGYTF. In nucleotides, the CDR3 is TGTGCCTGGAGCGGGGACAGAACTACCTTCTATGGCTACACCTTC.

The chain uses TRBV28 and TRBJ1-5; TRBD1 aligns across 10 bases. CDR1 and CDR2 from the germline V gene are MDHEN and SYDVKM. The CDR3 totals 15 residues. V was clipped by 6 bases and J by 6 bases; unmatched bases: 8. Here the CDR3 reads CASSYRTGGGQPQHF. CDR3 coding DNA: TGTGCCAGCAGCTATCGGACAGGGGGAGGTCAGCCCCAGCATTTT.

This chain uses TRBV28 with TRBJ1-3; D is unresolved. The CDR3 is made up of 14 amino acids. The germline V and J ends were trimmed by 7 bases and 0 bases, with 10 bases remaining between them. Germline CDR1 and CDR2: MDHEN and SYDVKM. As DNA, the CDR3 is TGTGCCAGCAAACCCGGCGGCTCTGGAAACACCATATATTTT. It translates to CASKPGGSGNTIYF.

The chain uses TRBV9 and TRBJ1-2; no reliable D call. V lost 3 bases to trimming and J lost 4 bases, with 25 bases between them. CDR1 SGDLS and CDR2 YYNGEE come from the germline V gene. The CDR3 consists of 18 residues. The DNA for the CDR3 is TGTGCCAGCAGCGCTAGTAACTCCGGGAGGCGGGTTAGCTATGGCTACACCTTC. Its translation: CASSASNSGRRVSYGYTF.

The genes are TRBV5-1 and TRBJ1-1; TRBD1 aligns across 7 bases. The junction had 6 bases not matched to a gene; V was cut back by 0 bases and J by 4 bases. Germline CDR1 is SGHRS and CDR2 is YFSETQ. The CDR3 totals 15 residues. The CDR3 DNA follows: TGCGCCAGCAGCTTGGCCAAGGGGGCGGCCACTGAAGCTTTCTTT. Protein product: CASSLAKGAATEAFF.